A selection of T cell receptor beta chains follows, all from one sample in a study of T cell responses to AZD1222 COVID-19 vaccine. Some clones are missing from TCRdb's copy, which holds only in-frame ones; the method was immunoSEQ multiplex PCR. Among around 200,000 clones listed, under 95% were seen once. Here the sequenced sample was peripheral blood, taken on day 0 of AZD1222 vaccination. These receptors were taken from an adult in good health. The CDR3 runs from the conserved cysteine through the conserved F or W. A D gene is named only where the DNA matches it firmly. A row's size may be missing; if present it is once, few, many or a size class.

size	V	D	J	DNA	CDR3
few	TRBV19	NA	TRBJ1-1	TGTGCCAGTAAAGGGGCCTCGATGAACACTGAAGCTTTCTTT	CASKGASMNTEAFF
NA	TRBV29-1	NA	TRBJ1-1	TGCAGCGTTGAAGATAGAAGTTGGGACGTAAGGGACACTGAAGCTTTCTTT	CSVEDRSWDVRDTEAFF
NA	TRBV13	TRBD1	TRBJ2-7	TGTGCCAGCAGCTTCAATGTCGGACAGGGGTCATCCTACGAGCAGTACTTC	CASSFNVGQGSSYEQYF
NA	TRBV6-5	NA	TRBJ1-1	TGTGCCAGCAGTTATAATGGGTACACTGAAGCTTTCTTT	CASSYNGYTEAFF
once	TRBV19	NA	TRBJ1-1	TGTGCCAGTAGTACCTCGGGAGGGACTGAAGCTTTCTTT	CASSTSGGTEAFF
NA	TRBV25-1	NA	TRBJ2-1	TGTGCCAGCAGTGACGCCACGGGTACCTACAATGAGCAGTTCTTC	CASSDATGTYNEQFF
NA	TRBV10-3	NA	TRBJ1-2	TGTGCCATCAGTGAGTCCAGGGGTGCTAACTATGGCTACACCTTC	CAISESRGANYGYTF
NA	TRBV7-2	NA	TRBJ2-5	TGTGCCAGCAGTTTTGAAGCAGTGCAGGAGGAGACCCAGTACTTC	CASSFEAVQEETQYF
NA	TRBV5-6	NA	TRBJ2-7	TGTGCCAGCAGCTTTACAGTACTAGGGGGTCACGAGCAGTACTTC	CASSFTVLGGHEQYF
NA	TRBV9	NA	TRBJ1-1	TGTGCCAGCAGCGTAGGGGGGGCTGAGTCTGAAGCTTTCTTT	CASSVGGAESEAFF
NA	TRBV18	TRBD1	TRBJ2-5	TGTGCCAGCTCACCAATTGTCGGACAGGGGGCTGAGGAGACCCAGTACTTC	CASSPIVGQGAEETQYF
NA	TRBV3-1/TRBV3-2	NA	TRBJ1-1	TGTGCCAGCAGCCCCCAGGGACTGTATGAAGCTTTCTTT	CASSPQGLYEAFF
NA	TRBV12-3/TRBV12-4	NA	TRBJ1-2	TGTGCCAGCTACCGTGGCGGTAGCTACACCTTC	CASYRGGSYTF
NA	TRBV5-1	NA	TRBJ2-1	TGCGCCAGCAGCTTGGACCTCGGGGCTAGCAGTGAGCAGTTCTTC	CASSLDLGASSEQFF
few	TRBV27	TRBD1	TRBJ1-5	TGTGCCAAGGGACAGGGTTTGAGTCAGCCCCAGCATTTT	CAKGQGLSQPQHF
NA	TRBV7-8	NA	TRBJ2-7	TGTGCCAGCAGCTTGACCGACAGGAGCTCCTACGAGCAGTACTTC	CASSLTDRSSYEQYF
NA	TRBV20-1	NA	TRBJ2-7	TGCAGTGCCCTTACAGAACACGAGCAGTACTTC	CSALTEHEQYF
NA	TRBV5-6	NA	TRBJ2-5	TGTGCCAGCAGCTTGACAGAAGAGACCCAGTACTTC	CASSLTEETQYF
once	TRBV29-1	NA	TRBJ2-7	TGCAGCGTTGTACCAGGGCCCCACGAGCAGTACTTC	CSVVPGPHEQYF
NA	TRBV29-1	NA	TRBJ1-5	TGCAGCGTTGGGGGGGGGAGCAATCAGCCCCAGCATTTT	CSVGGGSNQPQHF
NA	TRBV19	NA	TRBJ1-5	TGTGCCAGTAGCAATAGGAACGGGCAGGGTGGGCAGCCCCAGCATTTT	CASSNRNGQGGQPQHF
NA	TRBV6-5	NA	TRBJ1-1	TGTGCCAGCAGCCTCAGGAACACTGAAGCTTTCTTT	CASSLRNTEAFF
NA	TRBV18	TRBD1	TRBJ2-7	TGTGCCAGCTCACCCACGGGACAGGGCCCCTACGAGCAGTACTTC	CASSPTGQGPYEQYF
NA	TRBV4-1	TRBD1	TRBJ1-1	TGCGCCAGCAGCCAAGGTCAGGGGGCCACTGAAGCTTTCTTT	CASSQGQGATEAFF
NA	TRBV7-6	NA	TRBJ1-4	TGTGCCAGCAGCTTATCTCGGGGGGGCGGTGGAAAACTGTTTTTT	CASSLSRGGGGKLFF
NA	TRBV7-3	NA	TRBJ2-3	TGTGCCAGCAGCTTGGGCTGGAGCACAGATACGCAGTATTTT	CASSLGWSTDTQYF
NA	TRBV7-8	NA	TRBJ2-2	TGTGCCAGCAGCTTAAAAGGGGGAACCGGGGAGCTGTTTTTT	CASSLKGGTGELFF
few	TRBV7-6	TRBD2	TRBJ2-1	TGTGCCAGCAGCTTAGTCCTAGCGGGAGCCGGCAATGAGCAGTTCTTC	CASSLVLAGAGNEQFF
NA	TRBV7-9	NA	TRBJ2-3	TGTGCCAGCAGCTTACAAGGTCCCCTGACGTATTCAGATACGCAGTATTTT	CASSLQGPLTYSDTQYF
few	TRBV10-3	NA	TRBJ1-3	TGTGCCATCAGTGATAGCGGCAGACGAACTGGAAACACCATATATTTT	CAISDSGRRTGNTIYF
once	TRBV27	NA	TRBJ1-3	TGTGCCAGCACCAACGACGGCCTACATACACGGGGAGGGGACACCATATATTTT	CASTNDGLHTRGGDTIYF
NA	TRBV20-1	NA	TRBJ2-5	TGCAGTGCTAGGGGGGAGACCCAGTACTTC	CSARGETQYF
NA	TRBV28	TRBD1	TRBJ2-5	TGTGCCAGCAGTACCCGCTCGAGGCGGGACAGGCAACAAGAGACCCAGTACTTC	CASSTRSRRDRQQETQYF
NA	TRBV28	NA	TRBJ1-4	TGTGCCAGCAGTTTAGCCCGGGGGCATAATGAAAAACTGTTTTTT	CASSLARGHNEKLFF
NA	TRBV7-3	NA	TRBJ2-1	TGTGCCAGCAGGACGGGACCAAGGAATGAGCAGTTCTTC	CASRTGPRNEQFF
NA	TRBV25-1	NA	TRBJ1-6	TGTGCCAGCACTTCCCCCGACGCCTATAATTCACCCCTCCACTTT	CASTSPDAYNSPLHF
NA	TRBV11-3	TRBD1	TRBJ2-7	TGTGCCAGCAGCTTATCTCGGGACAGGGCCTCCTACGAGCAGTACTTC	CASSLSRDRASYEQYF
NA	TRBV7-9	NA	TRBJ1-1	TGTGCCAGCAGCCGCGGGATCATGAACACTGAAGCTTTCTTT	CASSRGIMNTEAFF
NA	TRBV29-1	TRBD1	TRBJ1-1	TGCAGCGTGACCCGGACAGGGAAAGCCACTGAAGCTTTCTTT	CSVTRTGKATEAFF
few	TRBV18	TRBD1	TRBJ2-1	TGTGCCAGCTCACCTTCCAGACAGGGGGCGCGTGAGCAGTTCTTC	CASSPSRQGAREQFF
NA	TRBV28	NA	TRBJ2-7	TGTGCCAGCAGGGGCCTTTACGGCAGCAGATACGAGCAGTACTTC	CASRGLYGSRYEQYF
NA	TRBV10-1	NA	TRBJ2-7	TGCGCCAGCAGTGGGGGATCCTCCTACGAGCAGTACTTC	CASSGGSSYEQYF
once	TRBV4-3	NA	TRBJ2-1	TGCGCCAGCAGCCAAGAAATCGTACTAGCAGGTGAGCAGTTCTTC	CASSQEIVLAGEQFF
NA	TRBV20-1	TRBD2	TRBJ2-3	TGCAGTGCTAGTGGGGTCGCGACTAGCGGGAGAGTAGATACGCAGTATTTT	CSASGVATSGRVDTQYF
NA	TRBV2	NA	TRBJ2-2	TGTGCCAGCAGTGATGAGGGGGCCGGGGAGCTGTTTTTT	CASSDEGAGELFF
NA	TRBV6-5	TRBD2	TRBJ2-1	TGTGCCAGCAGGAATAGCGGGAGAGGGGAGGGGCAGTTCTTC	CASRNSGRGEGQFF
NA	TRBV7-3	TRBD2	TRBJ2-3	TGTGCCAGCAGCTTAGGCGGGAGCGGGGATACGCAGTATTTT	CASSLGGSGDTQYF
NA	TRBV19	NA	TRBJ1-2	TGTGCCAGCTCCAGAGGCAGTGGTGGGGGGACCTATGGCTACACCTTC	CASSRGSGGGTYGYTF
NA	TRBV27	NA	TRBJ2-3	TGTGCCAGCAGTTTACGCGGGGGCGGCGATACGCAGTATTTT	CASSLRGGGDTQYF
once	TRBV28	TRBD1	TRBJ1-4	TGTGCCAGCAGCTACATTAACAGGGGGCGACTAAATGAAAAACTGTTTTTT	CASSYINRGRLNEKLFF
NA	TRBV6-5	TRBD1	TRBJ1-5	TGTGCCAGCAGGCGAGACAGGGGCGGTGATCAGCCCCAGCATTTT	CASRRDRGGDQPQHF
NA	TRBV5-1	NA	TRBJ1-1	TGCGCCAGCAGCTTGCGGGCTACGAACACTGAAGCTTTCTTT	CASSLRATNTEAFF
NA	TRBV5-1	NA	TRBJ2-5	TGCGCCAGCAGCTCACGTCCTGGGGCCCAAGAGACCCAGTACTTC	CASSSRPGAQETQYF
NA	TRBV7-8	NA	TRBJ1-5	TGTGCCAGCAGCTTAAGTCGGGTTAGCAATCAGCCCCAGCATTTT	CASSLSRVSNQPQHF